Presented here are 15 T cell receptor beta chains from one specimen sequenced in a study of blood T cell repertoires in COVID-19. Method: immunoSEQ multiplex PCR; TCRdb's copy keeps in-frame clones and lacks some. The sample yields 130,000 to 150,000 clones, over 70% seen once. Sequencing was performed on peripheral blood. These receptors were collected from a man in his 70s who had recovered from COVID-19.

V and J are TRBV5-5 and TRBJ1-1, with D uncertain. Germline CDR1 and CDR2: SGHKS and YYEKEE (reference sequence). V lost 0 bases to trimming and J lost 9 bases, with 9 bases between them. The CDR3 has 12 residues. The CDR3 loop is CASSLVEQQAFF. The CDR3 DNA sequence: TGTGCCAGCAGCTTGGTGGAGCAGCAAGCTTTCTTT.

The genes are TRBV27 and TRBJ2-2; tentatively, D is TRBD1 (6 bases). V lost 3 bases to trimming and J lost 7 bases, with 15 bases between them. The CDR3 runs 15 residues. Germline CDR1 is MNHEY and CDR2 is SMNVEV (reference sequence). The CDR3: CASSFGQGSIGELFF. In DNA, the CDR3 is TGTGCCAGCAGTTTCGGCCAGGGGTCTATCGGGGAGCTGTTTTTT.

The chain recombines TRBV5-1 with TRBJ2-7; D might be TRBD1 (6 bases). Trimming left V 4 bases short and J 0 bases short, with 14 bases between. Germline V lookup: CDR1 SGHRS, CDR2 YFSETQ. CDR3 length: 15 amino acids. The CDR3 region is CASSAGQPYSYEQYF. CDR3 nucleotides: TGCGCCAGCAGCGCCGGACAGCCCTACTCCTACGAGCAGTACTTC.

This rearrangement joins TRBV15 to TRBJ1-4, with D possibly TRBD1 on 6 matching bases. This CDR3 spans 15 amino acids. V lost 9 bases, J lost 4 bases, and 18 bases lay in between. Germline-derived CDR1 and CDR2 are LNHNV and YYDKDF (reference sequence). The CDR3 here is CATQSRGGDNEKLFF. DNA for the CDR3: TGTGCCACTCAGAGTCGGGGGGGCGATAATGAAAAACTGTTTTTT.

The V and J genes are TRBV11-2 and TRBJ2-7; D may be TRBD2 (6 bases). Between the trimmed V and J ends, which lost 5 bases and 4 bases, there was a span of 15 bases. The germline V gene has CDR1 SGHAT and CDR2 FQNNGV. The CDR3 loop spans 14 amino acids. The CDR3: CASSMGRGTYEQYF. CDR3 bases: TGTGCCAGCAGCATGGGACGGGGGACGTACGAGCAGTACTTC.

The chain links TRBV2 to TRBJ2-7; the D gene is possibly TRBD2 (5 bases). The CDR3 is 14 amino acids. V was pared by 6 bases and J by 3 bases, with 15 bases between. Germline CDR1 is SNHLY and CDR2 is FYNNEI. The CDR3 loop reads CASSAIEGRYEQYF. CDR3 in DNA: TGTGCCAGCAGCGCCATAGAGGGCCGCTACGAGCAGTACTTC.

The V and J genes are TRBV6-6 and TRBJ2-7, with 7 bases aligning to TRBD2. Trimming removed 6 bases from V and 3 bases from J; junction bases left unmatched: 5. The CDR3 covers 13 residues. The V gene's germline CDR1 is MNHNY and CDR2 SVGAGI (reference sequence). The CDR3 DNA reads as TGTGCCAGCAGACCGGGAGGTAACTACGAGCAGTACTTC. It translates to CASRPGGNYEQYF.

This clone was detected only a few times. The genes are TRBV7-9 and TRBJ1-1; TRBD1 agrees at 7 bases. This CDR3 is 17 amino acids long. The germline V gene has CDR1 SEHNR and CDR2 FQNEAQ (reference sequence). With 2 bases clipped from V and 0 bases from J, the junction kept 9 bases outside the gene matches. CDR3 region: CASSLRTGNLMNTEAFF. DNA for the CDR3: TGTGCCAGCAGCTTAAGGACAGGCAACCTAATGAACACTGAAGCTTTCTTT.

The CDR3 loop is CASSFGTGDEQFF. CDR3 nucleotides: TGTGCCAGCAGCTTTGGGACAGGGGATGAGCAGTTCTTC. This chain joins TRBV7-9 and TRBJ2-1, with 10 bases identical to TRBD1. The V segment lost 3 bases and the J segment 8 bases; nucleotides outside the gene matches: 1. This CDR3 is 13 amino acids long. CDR1 and CDR2 (germline): SEHNR, FQNEAQ (reference sequence).

The rearrangement joins TRBV7-2 to TRBJ1-4, with D maybe TRBD1 (6 bases). Germline V gene sequence: CDR1 SGHTA, CDR2 FQGNSA. This CDR3 spans 15 amino acids. V lost 2 bases to trimming and J lost 10 bases, with 17 bases between them. The CDR3 nucleotides are TGTGCCAGCAGCTTAAGGGGGACACCGCACGGAAAACTGTTTTTT. Translation gives CASSLRGTPHGKLFF.

The V gene is TRBV19, the J gene TRBJ2-1; 10 bases are shared with TRBD1. The CDR3 covers 15 residues. From germline, CDR1 is LNHDA and CDR2 SQIVND (reference sequence). V was pared by 6 bases and J by 4 bases, with 6 bases of the junction left unmatched. The CDR3 region has the DNA TGTGCCAGTAGCGCACCGGGACAGGGGTACAATGAGCAGTTCTTC. Translation gives CASSAPGQGYNEQFF. The complete variable domain, with remaining parts taken from reference TRBV19 and TRBJ2-1, reads DGGITQSPKYLFRKEGQNVTLSCEQNLNHDAMYWYRQDPGQGLRLIYYSQIVNDFQKGDIAEGYSVSREKKESFPLTVTSAQKNPTAFYLCASSAPGQGYNEQFFGPGTRLTVL.

V usage is TRBV5-6 and J usage is TRBJ2-4; 9 bases are shared with TRBD1. The V gene end was trimmed by 0 bases and the J gene end by 9 bases; junction bases not matched to a gene: 1. The CDR3 extends over 13 amino acids. Germline CDR1 reads SGHDT; CDR2 reads YYEEEE. The CDR3 DNA follows: TGTGCCAGCAGCTTGGGACAGGGGGTCATTCAGTACTTC. The encoded protein is CASSLGQGVIQYF.

The gene calls are TRBV2 and TRBJ2-3; TRBD2 matches at 8 bases. The germline gives CDR1 SNHLY, CDR2 FYNNEI. V shed 4 bases, J shed 5 bases, and the junction held 5 bases outside the gene matches. This CDR3 contains 14 residues. CDR3 residues: CASSGSLAGDTQYF. The CDR3 coding sequence is TGTGCCAGCAGTGGGTCGCTAGCGGGAGATACGCAGTATTTT.

This chain connects TRBV5-1 to TRBJ1-2; 7 bases fit TRBD1. V gave up 7 bases and J gave up 4 bases; unmatched junction bases: 10. The germline CDR1 and CDR2 sequences are SGHRS and YFSETQ. This CDR3 contains 14 residues. In DNA form, the CDR3 reads TGCGCCAGCCACTCCGGACAGGCAAGCTATGGCTACACCTTC. Amino acids: CASHSGQASYGYTF.

The rearrangement uses TRBV6-1 and TRBJ2-5; tentatively, D is TRBD1 (5 bases). V shed 2 bases and J shed 3 bases, with 16 bases lying between them. Germline V lookup: CDR1 MNHNS, CDR2 SASEGT. The CDR3 length is 16 residues. The CDR3 DNA reads TGTGCCAGCAGTGAATGGTCGTTGGGCAGGGAAGAGACCCAGTACTTC. It encodes CASSEWSLGREETQYF.